These T cell receptor beta chains were read from a single sample in a study of blood T cell repertoires in COVID-19. The data were produced by immunoSEQ multiplex PCR, yet TCRdb's version contains in-frame clones alone and is incomplete. The sample includes 110,000 to 150,000 clones, around 85% of them seen just once. Sequencing input: peripheral blood. The origin of the receptors is a woman aged 80 or older with acute or convalescent COVID-19. The CDR3 runs from the conserved cysteine through the conserved F or W. A D gene is named only where the DNA matches it firmly. Clone size is stated in some rows and not others, as once, few, many or a class when expanded.

TRBD2,TRBV27,.,TRBJ2-7,CASSPIGGGGIYEQYF,TGTGCCAGCAGTCCGATCGGGGGCGGGGGGATTTACGAGCAGTACTTC
.,TRBV11-2,few,TRBJ2-3,CASSLDQDTQYF,TGTGCCAGCAGCTTAGATCAAGATACGCAGTATTTT
.,TRBV7-8,.,TRBJ1-2,CASSLMGLKSVGYTF,TGTGCCAGCAGCTTGATGGGACTGAAGTCCGTTGGCTACACCTTC
.,TRBV7-9,.,TRBJ1-1,CASSSPLNTEAFF,TGTGCCAGCAGCTCCCCGTTGAACACTGAAGCTTTCTTT
.,TRBV5-4,.,TRBJ2-7,CASSRSKYEQYF,TGTGCCAGCAGCCGATCTAAATACGAGCAGTACTTC
.,TRBV18,once,TRBJ1-6,CASSREARHNSPLHF,TGTGCCAGCTCACGAGAGGCCCGACATAATTCACCCCTCCACTTT
TRBD2,TRBV11-3,.,TRBJ2-1,CASSENLAGGRSEQFF,TGTGCCAGCAGCGAGAATCTAGCGGGGGGGCGAAGTGAGCAGTTCTTC
.,TRBV4-2,.,TRBJ2-1,CASSQTGYNEQFF,TGTGCCAGCAGCCAGACAGGTTACAATGAGCAGTTCTTC
TRBD1,TRBV14,.,TRBJ2-1,CASSQGGTGVYLFNEQFF,TGTGCCAGCAGCCAAGGTGGGACAGGGGTGTATCTTTTCAATGAGCAGTTCTTC
TRBD1,TRBV5-1,.,TRBJ1-4,CASSLAPWDSNEKLFF,TGCGCCAGCAGCTTGGCTCCCTGGGACAGTAATGAAAAACTGTTTTTT
.,TRBV10-3,.,TRBJ1-6,CAISVGQGNSPLHF,TGTGCCATCAGTGTCGGGCAGGGTAATTCACCCCTCCACTTT
TRBD1,TRBV27,.,TRBJ2-7,CASSLDGQGWEQYF,TGTGCCAGCAGTTTGGACGGACAGGGTTGGGAGCAGTACTTC
.,TRBV30,once,TRBJ2-2,CAWVPRDMNTGELFF,TGTGCCTGGGTGCCCCGGGACATGAACACCGGGGAGCTGTTTTTT
.,TRBV6-5,.,TRBJ2-7,CASAIGGNSYEQYF,TGTGCCAGCGCAATTGGAGGAAACTCCTACGAGCAGTACTTC
.,TRBV19,.,TRBJ2-3,CASSMGTMADTQYF,TGTGCCAGTAGTATGGGCACAATGGCAGATACGCAGTATTTT
.,TRBV6-5,.,TRBJ1-2,CASSYSSGGGYGYTF,TGTGCCAGCAGTTACTCGAGTGGCGGGGGCTATGGCTACACCTTC
TRBD1,TRBV5-4,.,TRBJ2-7,CASSSGTGLYEQYF,TGTGCCAGCAGCTCCGGGACAGGTCTCTACGAGCAGTACTTC
.,TRBV11-2,few,TRBJ1-1,CASSGSRVGMNTEAFF,TGTGCCAGCAGCGGGTCGAGGGTCGGGATGAACACTGAAGCTTTCTTT
.,TRBV5-6,.,TRBJ2-1,CASSSLDNPTLSYNEQFF,TGTGCCAGCAGCTCACTAGATAACCCCACTCTCTCCTACAATGAGCAGTTCTTC
TRBD1,TRBV19,.,TRBJ1-2,CASSIPVGTGVYGYTF,TGTGCCAGTAGTATCCCCGTAGGGACAGGGGTCTATGGCTACACCTTC
.,TRBV5-8,once,TRBJ2-3,CASSLIRGSSTDTQYF,TGTGCCAGCAGCTTGATTAGGGGATCTAGCACAGATACGCAGTATTTT
TRBD1,TRBV28,.,TRBJ1-5,CASSLGTGWGNQPQHF,TGTGCCAGCAGCCTGGGGACAGGTTGGGGCAATCAGCCCCAGCATTTT
.,TRBV4-1,.,TRBJ2-7,CASSLDSYEQYF,TGCGCCAGCAGCCTGGACAGCTACGAGCAGTACTTC
TRBD1,TRBV7-7,.,TRBJ2-7,CASSPFLQGAGGEQYF,TGTGCCAGCAGCCCGTTCCTCCAGGGGGCGGGTGGCGAGCAGTACTTC